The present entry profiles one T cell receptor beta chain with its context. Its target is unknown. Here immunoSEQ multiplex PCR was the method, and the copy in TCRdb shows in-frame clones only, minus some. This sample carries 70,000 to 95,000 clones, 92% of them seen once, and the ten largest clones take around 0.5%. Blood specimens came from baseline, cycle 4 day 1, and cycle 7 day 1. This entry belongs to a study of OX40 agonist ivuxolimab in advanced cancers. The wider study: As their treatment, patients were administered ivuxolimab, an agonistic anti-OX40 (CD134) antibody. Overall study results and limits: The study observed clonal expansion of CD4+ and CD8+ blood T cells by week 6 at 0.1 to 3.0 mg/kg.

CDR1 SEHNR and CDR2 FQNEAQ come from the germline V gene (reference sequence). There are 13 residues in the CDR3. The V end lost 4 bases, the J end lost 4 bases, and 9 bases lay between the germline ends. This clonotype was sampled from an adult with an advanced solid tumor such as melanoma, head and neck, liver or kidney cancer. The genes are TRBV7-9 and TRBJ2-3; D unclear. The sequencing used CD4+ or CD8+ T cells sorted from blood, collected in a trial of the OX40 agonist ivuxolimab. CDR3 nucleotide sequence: TGTGCCAGCAGCTCTTCAGGTCCAGATACGCAGTATTTT. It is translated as CASSSSGPDTQYF.